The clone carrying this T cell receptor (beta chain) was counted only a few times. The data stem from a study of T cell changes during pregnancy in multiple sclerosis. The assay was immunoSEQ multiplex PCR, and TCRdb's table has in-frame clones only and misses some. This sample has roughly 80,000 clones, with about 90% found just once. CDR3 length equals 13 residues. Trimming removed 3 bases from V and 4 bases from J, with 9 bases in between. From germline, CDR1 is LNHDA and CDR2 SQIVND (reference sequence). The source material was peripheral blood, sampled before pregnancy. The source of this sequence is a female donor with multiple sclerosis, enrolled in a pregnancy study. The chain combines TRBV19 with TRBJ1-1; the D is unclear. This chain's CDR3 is CASSIVPGTEAFF. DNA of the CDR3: TGTGCCAGTAGTATTGTTCCAGGCACTGAAGCTTTCTTT. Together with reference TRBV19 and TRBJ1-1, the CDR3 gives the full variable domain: DGGITQSPKYLFRKEGQNVTLSCEQNLNHDAMYWYRQDPGQGLRLIYYSQIVNDFQKGDIAEGYSVSREKKESFPLTVTSAQKNPTAFYLCASSIVPGTEAFFGQGTRLTVV.